This section outlines one T cell receptor beta chain sequence together with its context. What it recognizes is unknown. The sample is drawn from a study of neurological immune-mediated disorders. For the unsorted libraries, 2 million PBMCs stored at -80 C served as input. Study conclusions and caveats: Falling below healthy controls, multiple sclerosis showed the least TCR clonal expansion, while HTLV-1-associated myelopathy showed the most.

With 10-nucleotide random UMIs included, cDNA was synthesized by 5'RACE. TCRdb recomputed calls from the 5' RACE reads with MiXCR, one row per CDR3 protein. The table has around 70,000 distinct CDR3 sequences, less than 5.5% seen once. Sequencing was carried out using PBMCs. The TCR comes from a woman in her 30s with multiple sclerosis.

The CDR3 spells CASSIRSYRHNEQFF. As DNA, the CDR3 is TGTGCCAGCAGCATCCGGTCCTACAGACACAATGAGCAGTTCTTC. The chain employs TRBV5-6 and TRBJ2-1, with D unresolved. Germline lookup yields CDR1 SGHDT and CDR2 YYEEEE. V gave up 4 bases and J gave up 5 bases, with 16 bases separating them. The CDR3 runs to 15 residues.